Listed below are T cell receptor beta chains from one sample, sequenced in a study of radiation and T cells in renal cell carcinoma. Data came from immunoSEQ multiplex PCR; TCRdb stores just in-frame clones and leaves some out. The top ten clones hold around 6.8% of a sample with about 64,000 clones, more than 60% of them seen once. The material was blood, obtained from a patient whose treatment included radiotherapy and nephrectomy. All receptors come from a man aged 55 to 69 with renal cell carcinoma. The CDR3 runs from the conserved cysteine through the conserved F or W. The D gene is left open where the match is weak. Clone sizes are given selectively: once, few, many, or a class where the clone is expanded.

TRBV6-5	TRBJ2-5	NA	TRBD1	CASRGTGVTQYF	TGTGCCAGCAGAGGGACAGGGGTGACCCAGTACTTC
TRBV9	TRBJ2-1	NA	NA	CASSRWGTLDNEQFF	TGTGCCAGCAGCCGCTGGGGCACTCTCGACAATGAGCAGTTCTTC
TRBV6-4	TRBJ2-4	NA	NA	CASSDSRQGVEISNKNIQYF	TGTGCCAGCAGTGACTCTCGGCAGGGCGTCGAAATCTCAAACAAAAACATTCAGTACTTC
TRBV30	TRBJ2-7	NA	NA	CAWSVTYEQYF	TGTGCCTGGAGTGTTACCTACGAGCAGTACTTC
TRBV11-3	TRBJ1-1	NA	TRBD1	CASSPSGRGPGTEAFF	TGTGCCAGCAGCCCCTCCGGGAGGGGGCCGGGCACTGAAGCTTTCTTT
TRBV6-1	TRBJ2-2	NA	NA	CASSELGTGELFF	TGTGCCAGCAGTGAACTGGGCACCGGGGAGCTGTTTTTT
TRBV5-6	TRBJ2-3	few	TRBD2	CASGLGSSTDTQYF	TGTGCCAGTGGACTAGGGTCTAGCACAGATACGCAGTATTTT
TRBV27	TRBJ1-1	NA	NA	CASSLRGLDKAFF	TGTGCCAGCAGTTTAAGGGGACTAGATAAAGCTTTCTTT
TRBV2	TRBJ1-2	once	NA	CASSGGGAGTGYTF	TGTGCCAGCAGTGGGGGAGGCGCCGGGACTGGCTACACCTTC
TRBV19	TRBJ2-1	NA	NA	CASRIGGEFSNEQFF	TGTGCCAGTAGGATCGGCGGGGAGTTCTCCAATGAGCAGTTCTTC
TRBV7-8	TRBJ2-7	few	TRBD1	CASSSPRTGRRIEQYF	TGTGCCAGCAGCTCCCCACGGACAGGGCGTCGGATCGAGCAGTACTTC
TRBV5-4	TRBJ1-2	NA	TRBD1	CASSVDRGNYGYTF	TGTGCCAGCAGCGTTGACAGGGGAAACTATGGCTACACCTTC
TRBV5-1	TRBJ1-2	NA	TRBD1	CASSPTGANYGYTF	TGCGCCAGCAGCCCGACAGGGGCTAACTATGGCTACACCTTC
TRBV20-1	TRBJ1-1	few	NA	CSAPLGTEAFF	TGCAGTGCTCCCTTGGGCACTGAAGCTTTCTTT
TRBV23-1	TRBJ1-5	NA	NA	CASSQSAQGRCQPQHF	TGCGCCAGCAGTCAATCAGCGCAGGGGCGGTGTCAGCCCCAGCATTTT
TRBV10-3	TRBJ2-5	NA	NA	CAISDSDSQETQYF	TGTGCCATCAGTGACTCGGACAGCCAAGAGACCCAGTACTTC
TRBV6-6	TRBJ1-3	NA	NA	CASSQDGGNTIYF	TGTGCCAGCAGTCAAGACGGCGGAAACACCATATATTTT
TRBV19	TRBJ1-2	NA	TRBD1	CASSTSGQGLANYGYTF	TGTGCCAGTAGTACTTCCGGACAGGGGCTTGCTAACTATGGCTACACCTTC
TRBV5-6	TRBJ1-6	NA	NA	CASSLDLSYNSPLHF	TGTGCCAGCAGCTTAGACCTCTCCTATAATTCACCCCTCCACTTT
TRBV21-1	TRBJ1-2	NA	NA	CASSKRVQGEYYGYTF	TGTGCCAGCAGCAAAAGGGTCCAGGGAGAGTACTATGGCTACACCTTC
TRBV7-8	TRBJ2-7	NA	NA	CASSFPDGNYEQYF	TGTGCCAGCAGCTTCCCGGACGGGAACTACGAGCAGTACTTC
TRBV7-2	TRBJ2-1	NA	TRBD2	CASSLGARLAGGNEQFF	TGTGCCAGCAGCTTAGGCGCCCGTCTAGCGGGCGGAAATGAGCAGTTCTTC
TRBV11-3	TRBJ2-4	NA	TRBD1	CASSPGTGDKNIQYF	TGTGCCAGCAGCCCAGGGACAGGGGACAAAAACATTCAGTACTTC
TRBV10-3	TRBJ1-2	NA	NA	CAISESRTVRGYTF	TGTGCCATCAGTGAGTCGAGGACGGTTCGCGGCTACACCTTC
TRBV30	TRBJ2-1	NA	NA	CAWRAYNEQFF	TGTGCCTGGAGGGCGTACAATGAGCAGTTCTTC
TRBV27	TRBJ1-1	NA	NA	CASSLSAGNTEAFF	TGTGCCAGCAGTTTATCGGCGGGTAACACTGAAGCTTTCTTT
TRBV4-3	TRBJ1-6	NA	NA	CASSPRVAGADSPLHF	TGCGCCAGCAGCCCCCGGGTGGCGGGAGCAGATTCACCCCTCCACTTT
TRBV7-9	TRBJ1-4	NA	TRBD1	CASSLTQGAGQGRKTVF	TGTGCCAGCAGCCTAACCCAAGGTGCTGGACAGGGACGAAAAACTGTTTTT
TRBV7-9	TRBJ2-7	once	NA	CASSLVGSGLYEQYF	TGTGCCAGCAGCTTAGTAGGGTCCGGGCTCTACGAGCAGTACTTC
TRBV6-6	TRBJ2-1	few	TRBD2	CASSFLAGENEQFF	TGTGCCAGCAGTTTTCTAGCGGGAGAAAATGAGCAGTTCTTC
TRBV19	TRBJ1-2	NA	NA	CASSITENYGYTF	TGTGCCAGTAGTATAACTGAAAACTATGGCTACACCTTC